This T cell receptor beta chain was recorded in a study of blood T cell repertoires in COVID-19. The table came from immunoSEQ multiplex PCR; TCRdb's copy has only in-frame clones and leaves some out. The data show approximately 40,000 clones, about nine tenths seen once. The receptor was isolated from a man between 60 and 70 years old with acute or convalescent COVID-19. Sequences were obtained from peripheral blood.

The DNA of the CDR3 is TGTGCCAGCAGCTTAGGACAGCTTCGTTGGTGGACTGAAGCTTTCTTT. Translation: CASSLGQLRWWTEAFF. V is TRBV5-6 and J is TRBJ1-1; maybe TRBD1 (6 bases). The length of the CDR3 is 16 residues. Per the germline V gene, CDR1 is SGHDT and CDR2 is YYEEEE. V was clipped by 2 bases and J by 5 bases, with 19 bases between them.